This T cell receptor (beta chain) was identified during a study of CD8+ T cells in alopecia areata (dated by TCRdb to 2016 to 2019). For the study in its entirety: The treated patients, all with moderate-to-severe alopecia areata, were enrolled in an open-label pilot trial of oral tofacitinib given at 5 to 10 mg twice daily. Tofacitinib was given for 6 to 18 months, followed by 6 months of follow-up off drug to assess delayed response and recurrence. Disease severity in treated patients was measured with the SALT score, which quantifies the percentage of affected scalp surface area. The study used high-throughput TCRbeta sequencing to examine T cell clonal expansion in alopecia areata, in both the C3H/HeJ mouse model and human patients. Human TCRbeta sequencing covered scalp tissue and sorted CD4+ and CD8+ peripheral blood T cells from patchy and totalis/universalis alopecia areata patients and healthy controls. Biopsies were taken from tofacitinib-treated patients at baseline and at 4 and 24 weeks of treatment, and a later scalp biopsy was taken in several of the tofacitinib-treated patients. Scalp clonality was compared among normal scalp (n=4), patchy alopecia areata scalp (n=8), and alopecia totalis/universalis scalp (n=8). RNA was extracted with the PAXgene miRNA kit for fixed scalp, the miRNeasy kit for PBMCs, and the RNeasy kit for mouse skin. Amplification of TCRbeta CDR3 regions was done by immunoSEQ multiplex PCR using 35 Vbeta forward primers and 13 Jbeta reverse primers. What the authors observed across the whole study: Shared TCR sequences between patients were less evident than in mice, which may be partly attributable to HLA diversity in the patient population. With tofacitinib, both scalp clonality and the number of expanded CD8+ clones among the top 100 scalp clones went down significantly. During tofacitinib treatment, many expanded lesional clones stuck around in both scalp and blood, and this persistence may partly explain why relapse happens after treatment is stopped. Resident alphabeta T cells in normal human skin are also sequenced, complicating scalp TCR repertoire analysis, unlike mouse skin dominated by gammadelta T cells. Compared with normal scalp, lesional scalp had higher clonality and more expanded CD8+ clones, particularly in alopecia totalis/universalis, a pattern that suggests antigenic drive. The treated cohort was small, with a single nonresponder, so links between baseline CD8+ expansion and response need larger studies.

The library was obtained by the immunoSEQ multiplex PCR assay. RNA was extracted from all samples and reverse transcribed into cDNA, which served as template for TCR sequencing. SuperScript III was used to make first-strand cDNA, primed with a 2:1 mix of oligo-dT and random hexamers. A synthetic immune receptor repertoire was used to measure amplification bias, and any remaining bias was corrected computationally. Concerning the study's data processing: Raw reads were preprocessed for error removal, and CDR3 was defined according to IMGT conventions as running from the conserved cysteine to phenylalanine. Clonality was computed by normalizing Shannon entropy by log2 of the number of productive unique TCRs and subtracting the result from 1. Whether each scalp clone was CD4 or CD8 was inferred by checking scalp TCRbeta sequences against the CD4 and CD8 repertoires from sorted blood. TCRdb carries this immuneACCESS record with in-frame sequences only. Its versions omit some clonotypes, under half of them owing to an unresolved V gene in the studies checked, with the rest unexplained. D and trimming were read from the DNA, whereas the V and J calls and clone size are those reported in that table. The sample data list about 250,000 clones, and over 45% of these were observed just once. The ten largest account for roughly 0.93% of the sample.

V is clipped by 0 bases and J by 7 bases, and the sequence between their germline boundaries is 10 bases long. CDR1 GTSNPN and CDR2 SVGIG were looked up in the germline V gene (reference sequence). From cysteine to phenylalanine, the CDR3 is 12 amino acids long. The sequence is cut down to CDR3 DNA, 36 bases in frame from base 1. This clone was recorded once. This receptor's antigen is unknown. One base away there is no much larger clone; base qualities are not given. The treatment or condition label on this specimen signifies: oral pan-JAK inhibitor, 5-10 mg twice daily. Lesional scalp punch biopsies and peripheral blood were obtained from alopecia areata patients. PBMCs were separated by density centrifugation and stained for CD3, CD4 and CD8, after which CD4+ and CD8+ T cells were sorted on a FACSAria.

Material: CD4+ T cells sorted from blood, obtained around week 54, from a patient treated with tofacitinib. The receptor chain draws on TRBV30 and TRBJ2-7, with no confidently assigned D gene. This clonotype originated in a human donor with alopecia areata. The CDR3 region: CAWSVAIGEQYF. The DNA sequence is given as TGTGCCTGGAGTGTGGCAATCGGAGAGCAGTACTTC.